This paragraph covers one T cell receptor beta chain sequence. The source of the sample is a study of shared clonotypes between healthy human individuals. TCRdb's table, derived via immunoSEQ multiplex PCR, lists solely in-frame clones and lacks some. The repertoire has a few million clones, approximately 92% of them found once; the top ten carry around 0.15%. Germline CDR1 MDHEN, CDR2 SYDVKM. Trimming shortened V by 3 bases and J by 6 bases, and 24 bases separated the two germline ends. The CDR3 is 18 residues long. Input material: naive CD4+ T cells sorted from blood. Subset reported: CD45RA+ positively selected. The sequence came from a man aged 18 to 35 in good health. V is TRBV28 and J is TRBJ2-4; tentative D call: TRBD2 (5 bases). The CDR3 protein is CASSLVVKARVNSNIQYF. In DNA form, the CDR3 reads TGTGCCAGCAGTTTGGTTGTCAAAGCGCGGGTCAACTCAAACATTCAGTACTTC.